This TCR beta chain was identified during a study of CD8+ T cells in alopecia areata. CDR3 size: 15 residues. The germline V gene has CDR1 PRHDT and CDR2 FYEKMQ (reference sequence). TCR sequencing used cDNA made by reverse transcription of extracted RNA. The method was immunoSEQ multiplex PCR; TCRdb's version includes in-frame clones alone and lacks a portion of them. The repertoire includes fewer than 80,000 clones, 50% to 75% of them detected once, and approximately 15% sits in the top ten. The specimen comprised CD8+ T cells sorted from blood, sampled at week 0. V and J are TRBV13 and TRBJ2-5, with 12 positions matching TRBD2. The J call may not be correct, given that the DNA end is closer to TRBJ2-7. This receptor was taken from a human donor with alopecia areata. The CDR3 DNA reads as TGTGCCAGCAGCGCTAGCGGGAGGGGCTCCTACGAGCAGTACTTC. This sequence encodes CASSASGRGSYEQYF.